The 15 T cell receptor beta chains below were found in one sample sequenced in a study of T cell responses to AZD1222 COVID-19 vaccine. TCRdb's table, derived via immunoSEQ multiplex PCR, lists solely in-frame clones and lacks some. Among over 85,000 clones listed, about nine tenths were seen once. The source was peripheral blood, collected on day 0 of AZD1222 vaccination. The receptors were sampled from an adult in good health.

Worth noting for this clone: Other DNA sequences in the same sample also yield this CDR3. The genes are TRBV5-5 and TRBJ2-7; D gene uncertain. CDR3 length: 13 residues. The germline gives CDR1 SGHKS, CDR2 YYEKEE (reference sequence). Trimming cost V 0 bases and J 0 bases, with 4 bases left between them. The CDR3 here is CASSLGSSYEQYF. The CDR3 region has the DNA TGTGCCAGCAGCTTGGGCAGCTCCTACGAGCAGTACTTC.

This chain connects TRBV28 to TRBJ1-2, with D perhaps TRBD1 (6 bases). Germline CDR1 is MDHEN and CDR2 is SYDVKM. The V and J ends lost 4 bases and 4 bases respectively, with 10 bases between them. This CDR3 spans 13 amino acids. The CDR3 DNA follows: TGTGCCAGCAGTTCTACAGGGATCTATGGCTACACCTTC. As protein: CASSSTGIYGYTF.

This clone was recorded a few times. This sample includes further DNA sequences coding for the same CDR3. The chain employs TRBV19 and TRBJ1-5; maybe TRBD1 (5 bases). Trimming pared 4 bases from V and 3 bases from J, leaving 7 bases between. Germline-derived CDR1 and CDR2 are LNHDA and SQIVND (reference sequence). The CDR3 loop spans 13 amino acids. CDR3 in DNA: TGTGCCAGTAGTACAGGGCTCAATCAGCCCCAGCATTTT. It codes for CASSTGLNQPQHF.

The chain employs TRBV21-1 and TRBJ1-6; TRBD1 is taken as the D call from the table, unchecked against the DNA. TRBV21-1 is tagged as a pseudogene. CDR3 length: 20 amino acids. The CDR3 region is CASSTTPRGQGNSYNSPLHF. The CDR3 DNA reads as TGTGCCAGCAGCACCACACCCCGGGGACAGGGGAACTCCTATAATTCACCCCTCCACTTT.

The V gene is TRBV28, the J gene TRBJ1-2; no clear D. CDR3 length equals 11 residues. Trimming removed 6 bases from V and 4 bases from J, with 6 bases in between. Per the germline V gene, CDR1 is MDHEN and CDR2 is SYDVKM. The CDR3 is CASRHLYGYTF. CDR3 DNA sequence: TGTGCCAGCAGACACCTCTATGGCTACACCTTC.

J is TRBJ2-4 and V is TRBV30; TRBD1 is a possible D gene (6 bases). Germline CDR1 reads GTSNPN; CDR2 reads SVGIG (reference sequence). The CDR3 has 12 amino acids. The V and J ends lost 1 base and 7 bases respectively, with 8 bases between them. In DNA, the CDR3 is TGTGCCTGGAGTGACCAGGGGAACATTCAGTACTTC. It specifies CAWSDQGNIQYF.

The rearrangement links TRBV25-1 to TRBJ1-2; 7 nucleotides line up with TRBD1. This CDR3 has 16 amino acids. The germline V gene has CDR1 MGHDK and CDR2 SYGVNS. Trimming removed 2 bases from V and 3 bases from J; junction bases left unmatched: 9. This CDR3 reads CASSESGSQGDYGYTF. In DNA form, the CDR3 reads TGTGCCAGCAGTGAAAGTGGATCCCAGGGGGACTATGGCTACACCTTC.

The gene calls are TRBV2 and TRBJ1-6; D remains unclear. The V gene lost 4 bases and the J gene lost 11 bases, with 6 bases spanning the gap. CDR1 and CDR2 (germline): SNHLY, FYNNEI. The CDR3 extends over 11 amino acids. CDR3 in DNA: TGTGCCAGCAGTGGACCGACACCCCTCCACTTT. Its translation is CASSGPTPLHF.

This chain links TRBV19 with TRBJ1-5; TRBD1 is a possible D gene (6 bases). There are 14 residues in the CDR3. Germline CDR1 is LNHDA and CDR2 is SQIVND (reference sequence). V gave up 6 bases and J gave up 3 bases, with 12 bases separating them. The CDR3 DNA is TGTGCCAGTAGCCCACAGGGATCCAATCAGCCCCAGCATTTT. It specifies CASSPQGSNQPQHF.

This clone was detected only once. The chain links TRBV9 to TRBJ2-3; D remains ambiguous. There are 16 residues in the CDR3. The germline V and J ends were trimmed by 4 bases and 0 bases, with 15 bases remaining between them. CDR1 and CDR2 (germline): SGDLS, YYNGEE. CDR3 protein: CASSPRRTTSTDTQYF. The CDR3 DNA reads TGTGCCAGCAGCCCCAGGCGTACTACTAGCACAGATACGCAGTATTTT.

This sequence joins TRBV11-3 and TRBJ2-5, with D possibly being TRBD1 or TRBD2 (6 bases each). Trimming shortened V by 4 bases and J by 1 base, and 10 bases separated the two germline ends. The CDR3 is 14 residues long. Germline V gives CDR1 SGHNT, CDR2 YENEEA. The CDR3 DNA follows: TGTGCCAGCAGCTCCGGGGGCTCCCAAGAGACCCAGTACTTC. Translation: CASSSGGSQETQYF.

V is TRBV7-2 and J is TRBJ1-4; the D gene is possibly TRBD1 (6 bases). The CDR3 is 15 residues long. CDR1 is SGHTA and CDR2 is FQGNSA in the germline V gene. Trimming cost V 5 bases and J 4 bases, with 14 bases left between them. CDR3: CASSPRTVGNEKLFF. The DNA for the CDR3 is TGTGCCAGCAGCCCCCGGACAGTCGGTAATGAAAAACTGTTTTTT.

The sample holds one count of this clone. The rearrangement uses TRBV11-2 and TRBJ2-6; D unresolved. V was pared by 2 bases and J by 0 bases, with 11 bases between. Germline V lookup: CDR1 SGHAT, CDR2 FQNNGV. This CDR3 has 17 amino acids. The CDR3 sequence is CASSLNPPYSGANVLTF. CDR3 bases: TGTGCCAGCAGCTTAAACCCTCCTTACTCTGGGGCCAACGTCCTGACTTTC.

CDR3 DNA: TGTGCCAGCAGTTTGGCAGGGAGTCAGCCCCAGCATTTT. Translating it yields CASSLAGSQPQHF. This chain connects TRBV12-3 or TRBV12-4 to TRBJ1-5, with TRBD1 as a possible D gene (5 bases). Deletions cut 3 bases from V and 6 bases from J, with 9 bases between. CDR3 length: 13 amino acids.

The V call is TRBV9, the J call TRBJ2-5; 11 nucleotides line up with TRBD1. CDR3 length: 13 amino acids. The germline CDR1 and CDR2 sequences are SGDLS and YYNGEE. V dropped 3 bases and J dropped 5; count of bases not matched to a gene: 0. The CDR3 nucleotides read TGTGCCAGCAGCGGGACAGGGGGCGAGACCCAGTACTTC. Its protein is CASSGTGGETQYF. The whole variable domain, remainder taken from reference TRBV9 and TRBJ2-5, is DSGVTQTPKHLITATGQRVTLRCSPRSGDLSVYWYQQSLDQGLQFLIQYYNGEERAKGNILERFSAQQFPDLHSELNLSSLELGDSALYFCASSGTGGETQYFGPGTRLLVL.